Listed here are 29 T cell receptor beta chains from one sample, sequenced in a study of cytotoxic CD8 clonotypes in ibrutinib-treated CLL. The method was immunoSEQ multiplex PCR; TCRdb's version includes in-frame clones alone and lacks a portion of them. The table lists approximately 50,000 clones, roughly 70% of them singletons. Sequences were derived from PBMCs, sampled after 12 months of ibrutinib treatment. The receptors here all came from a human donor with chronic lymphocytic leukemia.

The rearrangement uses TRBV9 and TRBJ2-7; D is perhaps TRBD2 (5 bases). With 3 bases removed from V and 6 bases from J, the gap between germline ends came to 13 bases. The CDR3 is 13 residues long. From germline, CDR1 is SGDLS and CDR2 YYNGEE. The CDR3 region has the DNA TGTGCCAGCAGCGGCCGAGGGAGTGGCGAGCAGTACTTC. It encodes CASSGRGSGEQYF.

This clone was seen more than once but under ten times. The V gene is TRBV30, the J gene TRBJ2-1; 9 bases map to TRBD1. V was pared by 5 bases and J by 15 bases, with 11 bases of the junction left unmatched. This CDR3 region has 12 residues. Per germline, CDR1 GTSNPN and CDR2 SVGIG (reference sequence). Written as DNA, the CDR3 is TGTGCCTGGTCCCCCCGGACAGGGGATGCGTTCTTC. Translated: CAWSPRTGDAFF.

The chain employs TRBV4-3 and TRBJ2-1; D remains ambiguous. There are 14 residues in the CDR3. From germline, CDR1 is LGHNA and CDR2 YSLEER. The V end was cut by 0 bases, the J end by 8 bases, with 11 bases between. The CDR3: CASSQDHRSDEQFF. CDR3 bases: TGCGCCAGCAGCCAAGATCATCGGTCCGATGAGCAGTTCTTC.

CDR3 DNA sequence: TGCGCCAGCAGGCGTATTAGCGGGAGGGCCAATGAGCAGTTCTTC. It translates to CASRRISGRANEQFF. The chain has TRBV5-1 and TRBJ2-1, with 11 bases lining up with TRBD2. The germline CDR1 and CDR2 sequences are SGHRS and YFSETQ. The CDR3 length is 15 residues. Trimming removed 5 bases from V and 6 bases from J; junction bases left unmatched: 7. Variable domain in full (rest from reference TRBV5-1 and TRBJ2-1): KAGVTQTPRYLIKTRGQQVTLSCSPISGHRSVSWYQQTPGQGLQFLFEYFSETQRNKGNFPGRFSGRQFSNSRSEMNVSTLELGDSALYLCASRRISGRANEQFFGPGTRLTVL.

The CDR3, as DNA: TGTGCCAGCAGTTTAAGGGCTAACTATGGCTACACCTTC. Its protein product is CASSLRANYGYTF. The chain employs TRBV27 and TRBJ1-2, with D uncertain. The CDR3 is 13 residues long. Germline values: CDR1 MNHEY, CDR2 SMNVEV (reference sequence). V gave up 2 bases and J gave up 0 bases, with 4 bases separating them.

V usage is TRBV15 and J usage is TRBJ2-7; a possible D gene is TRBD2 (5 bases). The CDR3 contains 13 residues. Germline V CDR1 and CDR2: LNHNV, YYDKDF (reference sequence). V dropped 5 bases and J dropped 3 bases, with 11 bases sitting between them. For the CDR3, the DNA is TGTGCCACCAGCCCCGAGGGCCTCTACGAGCAGTACTTC. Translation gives CATSPEGLYEQYF.

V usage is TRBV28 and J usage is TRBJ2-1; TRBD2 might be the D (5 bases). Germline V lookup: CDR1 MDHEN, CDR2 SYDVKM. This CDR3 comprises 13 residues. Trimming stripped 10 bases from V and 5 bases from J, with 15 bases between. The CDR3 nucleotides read TGTGCCACCGAGGGTCCCCAGGACAATGAGCAGTTCTTC. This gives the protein CATEGPQDNEQFF.

DNA of the CDR3: TGTGCCAGCAGCTTCTCCTTCATAAATGAGCAGTTCTTC. It translates to CASSFSFINEQFF. This chain connects TRBV7-2 to TRBJ2-1, with no clear D. The V end lost 3 bases, the J end lost 7 bases, and 10 bases lay between the germline ends. Germline V gene sequence: CDR1 SGHTA, CDR2 FQGNSA. The CDR3 length is 13 residues.

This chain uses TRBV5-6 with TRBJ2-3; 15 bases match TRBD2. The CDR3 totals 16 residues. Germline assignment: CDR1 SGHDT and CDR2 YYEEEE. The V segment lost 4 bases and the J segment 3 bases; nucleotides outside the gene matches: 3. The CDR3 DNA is TGTGCCAGCAGCGGGGGGACTAGCGGGAGGACAGATACGCAGTATTTT. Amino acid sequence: CASSGGTSGRTDTQYF.

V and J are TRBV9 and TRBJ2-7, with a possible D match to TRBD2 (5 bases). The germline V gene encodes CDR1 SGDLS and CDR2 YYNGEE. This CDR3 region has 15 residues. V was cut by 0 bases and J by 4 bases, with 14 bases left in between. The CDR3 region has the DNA TGTGCCAGCAGCGTAGTTCCTAGCCCCCATTACGAGCAGTACTTC. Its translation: CASSVVPSPHYEQYF.

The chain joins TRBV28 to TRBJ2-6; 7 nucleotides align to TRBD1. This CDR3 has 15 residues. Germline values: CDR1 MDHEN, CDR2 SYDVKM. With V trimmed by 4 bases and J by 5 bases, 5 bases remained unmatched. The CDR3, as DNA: TGTGCCAGCAGTTCTAGGGGGCATAGGGCCAACGTCCTGACTTTC. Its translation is CASSSRGHRANVLTF.

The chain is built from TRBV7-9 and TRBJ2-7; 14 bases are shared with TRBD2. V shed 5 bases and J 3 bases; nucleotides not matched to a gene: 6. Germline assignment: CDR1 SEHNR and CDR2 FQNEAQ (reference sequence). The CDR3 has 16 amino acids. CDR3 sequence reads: CASSATGTSGSYEQYF. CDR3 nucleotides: TGTGCCAGCAGCGCAACCGGGACTAGCGGGAGCTACGAGCAGTACTTC.

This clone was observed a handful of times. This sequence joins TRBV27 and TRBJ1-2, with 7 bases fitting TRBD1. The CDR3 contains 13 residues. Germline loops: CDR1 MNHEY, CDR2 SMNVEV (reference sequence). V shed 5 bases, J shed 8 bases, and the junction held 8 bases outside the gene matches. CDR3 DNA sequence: TGTGCCAGCAGTCTCTACAGGGGAGGAGGCTACACCTTC. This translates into CASSLYRGGGYTF.

The CDR3 DNA follows: TGTGCCAGCAGCGTAGCGGGCCGATCTCCTAATGAGCAGTTCTTC. It is translated as CASSVAGRSPNEQFF. The V gene is TRBV9, the J gene TRBJ2-1; D unresolved. V shed 0 bases and J shed 7 bases, with 14 bases lying between them. Germline V lookup: CDR1 SGDLS, CDR2 YYNGEE. The CDR3 runs to 15 residues. The complete variable domain, with remaining parts taken from reference TRBV9 and TRBJ2-1, reads DSGVTQTPKHLITATGQRVTLRCSPRSGDLSVYWYQQSLDQGLQFLIQYYNGEERAKGNILERFSAQQFPDLHSELNLSSLELGDSALYFCASSVAGRSPNEQFFGPGTRLTVL.

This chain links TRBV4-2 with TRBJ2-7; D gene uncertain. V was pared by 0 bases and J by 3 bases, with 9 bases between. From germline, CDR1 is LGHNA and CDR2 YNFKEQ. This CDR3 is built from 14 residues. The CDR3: CASSQEAWIYEQYF. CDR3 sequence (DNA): TGTGCCAGCAGCCAAGAGGCGTGGATCTACGAGCAGTACTTC.

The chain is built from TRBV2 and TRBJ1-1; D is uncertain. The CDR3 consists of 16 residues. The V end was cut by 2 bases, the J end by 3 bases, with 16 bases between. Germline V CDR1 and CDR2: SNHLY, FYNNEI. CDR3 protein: CASSEPVSGWHTEAFF. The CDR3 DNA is TGTGCCAGCAGTGAACCGGTCTCGGGGTGGCACACTGAAGCTTTCTTT.

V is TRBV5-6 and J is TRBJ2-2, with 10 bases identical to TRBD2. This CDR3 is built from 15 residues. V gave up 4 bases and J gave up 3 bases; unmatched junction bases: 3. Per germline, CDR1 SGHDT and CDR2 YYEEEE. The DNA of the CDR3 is TGTGCCAGCAGCCTCGGACTAGCGGACACCGGGGAGCTGTTTTTT. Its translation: CASSLGLADTGELFF.

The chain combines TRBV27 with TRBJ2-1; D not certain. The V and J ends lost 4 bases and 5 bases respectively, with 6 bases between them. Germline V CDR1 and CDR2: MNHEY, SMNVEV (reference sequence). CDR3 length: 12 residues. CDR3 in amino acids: CASSSANNEQFF. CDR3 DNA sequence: TGTGCCAGCAGTTCAGCAAACAATGAGCAGTTCTTC.

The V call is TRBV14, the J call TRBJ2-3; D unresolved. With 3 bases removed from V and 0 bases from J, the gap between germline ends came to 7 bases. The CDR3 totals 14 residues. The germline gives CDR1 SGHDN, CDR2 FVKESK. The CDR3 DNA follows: TGTGCCAGCAGCCAGGGATATAGCACAGATACGCAGTATTTT. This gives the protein CASSQGYSTDTQYF.

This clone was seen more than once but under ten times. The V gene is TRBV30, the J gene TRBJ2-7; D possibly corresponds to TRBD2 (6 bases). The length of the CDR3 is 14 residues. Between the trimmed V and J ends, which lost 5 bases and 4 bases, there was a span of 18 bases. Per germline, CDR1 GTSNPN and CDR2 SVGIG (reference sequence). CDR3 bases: TGTGCCTGGTGGCGTAGGAGGGAGCTTTACGAGCAGTACTTC. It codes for CAWWRRRELYEQYF.

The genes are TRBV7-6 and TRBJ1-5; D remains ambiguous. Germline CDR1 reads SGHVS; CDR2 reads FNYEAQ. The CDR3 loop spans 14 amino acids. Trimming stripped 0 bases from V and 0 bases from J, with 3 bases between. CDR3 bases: TGTGCCAGCAGCTTAGCGGGTAGCAATCAGCCCCAGCATTTT. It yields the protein CASSLAGSNQPQHF.

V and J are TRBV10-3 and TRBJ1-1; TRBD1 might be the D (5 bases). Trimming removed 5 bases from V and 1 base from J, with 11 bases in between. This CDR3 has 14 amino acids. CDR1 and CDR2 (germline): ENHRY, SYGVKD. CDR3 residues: CAISSGTANTEAFF. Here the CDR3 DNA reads TGTGCCATCAGTTCCGGGACGGCGAACACTGAAGCTTTCTTT.

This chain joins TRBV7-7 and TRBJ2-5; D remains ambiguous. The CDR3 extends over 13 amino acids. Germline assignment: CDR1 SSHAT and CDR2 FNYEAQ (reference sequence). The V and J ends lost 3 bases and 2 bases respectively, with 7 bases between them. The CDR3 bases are TGTGCCAGCAGCTTTGGGCGGCAAGAGACCCAGTACTTC. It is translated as CASSFGRQETQYF.

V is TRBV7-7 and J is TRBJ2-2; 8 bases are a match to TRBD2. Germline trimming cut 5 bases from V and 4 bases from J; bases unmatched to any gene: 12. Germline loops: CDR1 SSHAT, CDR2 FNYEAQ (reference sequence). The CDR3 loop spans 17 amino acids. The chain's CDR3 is CASSPTGTRDFTGELFF. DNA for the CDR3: TGTGCCAGCAGCCCGACCGGGACTAGGGACTTCACCGGGGAGCTGTTTTTT.

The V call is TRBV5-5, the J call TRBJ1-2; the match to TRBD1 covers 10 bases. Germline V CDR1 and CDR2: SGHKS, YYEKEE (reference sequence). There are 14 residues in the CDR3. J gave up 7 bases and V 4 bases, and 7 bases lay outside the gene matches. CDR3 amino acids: CASSPDRGLRGYTF. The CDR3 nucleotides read TGTGCCAGCAGCCCGGACAGGGGGTTACGTGGCTACACCTTC.

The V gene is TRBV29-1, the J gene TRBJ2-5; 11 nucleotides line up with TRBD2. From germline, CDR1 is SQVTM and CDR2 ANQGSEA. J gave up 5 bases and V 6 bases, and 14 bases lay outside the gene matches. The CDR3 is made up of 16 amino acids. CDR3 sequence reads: CSVGSGTSGSLETQYF. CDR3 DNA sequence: TGCAGCGTGGGATCCGGGACTAGCGGTTCGTTGGAGACCCAGTACTTC. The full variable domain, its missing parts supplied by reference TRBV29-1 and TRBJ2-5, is SAVISQKPSRDICQRGTSLTIQCQVDSQVTMMFWYRQQPGQSLTLIATANQGSEATYESGFVIDKFPISRPNLTFSTLTVSNMSPEDSSIYLCSVGSGTSGSLETQYFGPGTRLLVL.

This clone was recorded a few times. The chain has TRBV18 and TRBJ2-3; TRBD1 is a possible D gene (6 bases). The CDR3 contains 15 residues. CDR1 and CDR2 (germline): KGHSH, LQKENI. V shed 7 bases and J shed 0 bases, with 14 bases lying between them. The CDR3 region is CASYVRDTSTDTQYF. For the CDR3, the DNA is TGTGCCAGCTACGTCCGGGACACAAGCACAGATACGCAGTATTTT.

Here the CDR3 reads CASSPTGPTDTQYF. The DNA for the CDR3 is TGTGCCAGCAGCCCCACAGGGCCCACAGATACGCAGTATTTT. The chain recombines TRBV11-2 with TRBJ2-3; possibly TRBD1 for D (6 bases). Trimming cost V 5 bases and J 2 bases, with 11 bases left between them. Germline-derived CDR1 and CDR2 are SGHAT and FQNNGV. CDR3 length equals 14 residues.

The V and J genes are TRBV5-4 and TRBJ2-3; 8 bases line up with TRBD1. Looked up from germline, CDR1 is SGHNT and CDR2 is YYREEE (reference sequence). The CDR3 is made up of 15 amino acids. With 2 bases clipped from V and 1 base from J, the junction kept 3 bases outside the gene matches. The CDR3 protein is CASSLPGQGTDTQYF. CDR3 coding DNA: TGTGCCAGCAGCTTACCGGGACAGGGCACAGATACGCAGTATTTT.